This T cell receptor beta chain was profiled in a study of blood T cell repertoires in COVID-19. The repertoire was sequenced with immunoSEQ multiplex PCR; TCRdb's copy has only in-frame clones and lacks some. The table lists approximately 94,000 clones, around 80% of them singletons. The sequence derives from a man aged 55 to 70 with acute or convalescent COVID-19. What was sequenced was peripheral blood.

This CDR3 reads CASSESGAAQETQYF. The CDR3 DNA follows: TGTGCCAGCAGTGAAAGCGGGGCGGCTCAAGAGACCCAGTACTTC. The chain recombines TRBV25-1 with TRBJ2-5; 7 positions match TRBD2. The germline CDR1 and CDR2 sequences are MGHDK and SYGVNS. The CDR3 sequence is 15 residues long. After removal of 2 bases from V and 2 bases from J, the junction contained 5 bases not matched to a gene.